Below are 25 T cell receptor beta chains sequenced from a single sample in a study of CD8 T cells in ankylosing spondylitis. TCRdb called the 5' RACE reads again in MiXCR, with one record for every CDR3 protein. The sample contains some 450,000 distinct CDR3 sequences, roughly 18% of which appear only once. These receptors are not linked to any known antigen. Findings and caveats of the study: What seemed typical of ankylosing spondylitis blood was a TCR beta motif built from eight highly homologous variants.

Sequencing was done on a sample of blood, either unsorted or a sorted T cell fraction (not recorded which). All receptors derive from a male donor with ankylosing spondylitis.

The chain is built from TRBV20-1 and TRBJ1-6; TRBD1 matches 9 bases. Germline CDR1 DFQATT, CDR2 SNEGSKA (reference sequence). This CDR3 contains 16 residues. J lost 9 bases, V lost 0 bases, and 9 bases had no gene match. CDR3 DNA sequence: TGCAGTGCTAGAGATCTTCGGGGACAGGGAGGTTCACCCCTCCACTTT. This sequence encodes CSARDLRGQGGSPLHF.

This clonotype was counted at least ten times. V is TRBV7-6 and J is TRBJ2-2; no firm D call. This CDR3 comprises 13 residues. Looked up from germline, CDR1 is SGHVS and CDR2 is FNYEAQ. Trimming took off 8 bases at V and 0 bases at J, with 7 bases between the two ends. The DNA of the CDR3 is TGTGCCAGCCGGACGGCGAACACCGGGGAGCTGTTTTTT. Protein: CASRTANTGELFF.

This clonotype was found a few times. The chain recombines TRBV19 with TRBJ1-5; D remains unclear. Germline CDR1 and CDR2: LNHDA and SQIVND (reference sequence). V lost 7 bases and J 3 bases, leaving 7 bases between the germline ends. The CDR3 covers 12 residues. In DNA, the CDR3 is TGTGCCAGTATGATTAACAATCAGCCCCAGCATTTT. Its protein product is CASMINNQPQHF. Full variable domain (remainder filled in from reference TRBV19 and TRBJ1-5): DGGITQSPKYLFRKEGQNVTLSCEQNLNHDAMYWYRQDPGQGLRLIYYSQIVNDFQKGDIAEGYSVSREKKESFPLTVTSAQKNPTAFYLCASMINNQPQHFGDGTRLSIL.

The chain links TRBV29-1 to TRBJ2-5, with D perhaps matching TRBD2 (6 bases). CDR3 length equals 13 residues. Trimming left V 7 bases short and J 2 bases short, with 14 bases between. Germline CDR1 SQVTM, CDR2 ANQGSEA. In nucleotides, the CDR3 is TGCAGCGGGGGCGGAGGGGCTCAAGAGACCCAGTACTTC. Translation gives CSGGGGAQETQYF.

This clonotype was seen more than once but under ten times. The J gene is TRBJ2-6, the V gene TRBV12-3 or TRBV12-4; D remains unclear. The V end was cut by 2 bases, the J end by 0 bases, with 8 bases between. There are 16 residues in the CDR3. For the CDR3, the DNA is TGTGCCAGCAGTTTAAGGCGATTCTCTGGGGCCAACGTCCTGACTTTC. Translating gives CASSLRRFSGANVLTF.

The chain carries TRBV12-3 or TRBV12-4 and TRBJ2-7, with D possibly called TRBD1 or TRBD2 (6 bases each). The germline V and J ends were trimmed by 0 bases and 3 bases, with 12 bases remaining between them. The CDR3 is 15 residues long. The CDR3: CASSLAGGQRYEQYF. Written as DNA, the CDR3 is TGTGCCAGCAGTTTAGCGGGAGGACAGCGCTACGAGCAGTACTTC.

The CDR3 sequence: CSGGEVKNIQYF. The CDR3 DNA follows: TGCAGTGGGGGGGAGGTCAAAAACATTCAGTACTTC. The chain recombines TRBV20-1 with TRBJ2-4; TRBD2 might be the D (6 bases). This CDR3 has 12 residues. V was shortened by 7 bases and J by 3 bases, with 10 bases between the two germline ends. Germline V lookup: CDR1 DFQATT, CDR2 SNEGSKA (reference sequence).

This clonotype has only a few counts. The V call is TRBV29-1, the J call TRBJ2-5; 7 nucleotides agree with TRBD1. The germline gives CDR1 SQVTM, CDR2 ANQGSEA. Germline trimming cut 7 bases from V and 1 base from J; bases unmatched to any gene: 6. This CDR3 spans 13 amino acids. CDR3 sequence: CSGNRDSQETQYF. CDR3 bases: TGCAGCGGCAACCGGGACAGCCAAGAGACCCAGTACTTC.

V gene TRBV2 combines with J gene TRBJ2-5; D might be TRBD1 or TRBD2, each matching 5 bases. Trimming shortened V by 7 bases and J by 4 bases, and 16 bases separated the two germline ends. CDR3 length equals 14 residues. The germline CDR1 and CDR2 sequences are SNHLY and FYNNEI. CDR3 amino acids: CASTEGLVGETQYF. For the CDR3, the DNA is TGTGCCAGCACCGAGGGGCTAGTTGGAGAGACCCAGTACTTC.

The genes are TRBV7-9 and TRBJ2-5, with D uncertain. The CDR3 sequence is 13 residues long. Germline V gene data show CDR1 as SEHNR and CDR2 as FQNEAQ (reference sequence). The V end lost 4 bases, the J end lost 2 bases, and 8 bases lay between the germline ends. The CDR3: CASSSQIQETQYF. CDR3 nucleotides: TGTGCCAGCAGCTCCCAAATTCAAGAGACCCAGTACTTC.

The chain carries TRBV6-2 or TRBV6-3 and TRBJ1-2; D is ambiguous. V lost 0 bases and J 1 base, leaving 12 bases between the germline ends. Germline V gene sequence: CDR1 MNHEY, CDR2 SVGEGT. This CDR3 is 16 amino acids long. CDR3 sequence (DNA): TGTGCCAGCAGTTACTCGAGAGGGCAGCTTAACTATGGCTACACCTTC. This sequence encodes CASSYSRGQLNYGYTF.

The J gene is TRBJ1-5, the V gene TRBV10-3; D unresolved. The germline V gene encodes CDR1 ENHRY and CDR2 SYGVKD. This CDR3 spans 16 amino acids. Trimming removed 4 bases from V and 3 bases from J, with 16 bases in between. The CDR3 DNA reads as TGTGCCATCAGTGTGGGCAGTGAAATGAACAATCAGCCCCAGCATTTT. Protein sequence: CAISVGSEMNNQPQHF.

In its sample, this clonotype was seen a few times. The genes are TRBV5-1 and TRBJ2-3; D unresolved. Deletions cut 6 bases from V and 0 bases from J, with 8 bases between. The CDR3 is made up of 13 amino acids. Germline lookup yields CDR1 SGHRS and CDR2 YFSETQ. In DNA, the CDR3 is TGCGCCAGCATGGTGGAAAGCACAGATACGCAGTATTTT. It specifies CASMVESTDTQYF.

The V and J genes are TRBV12-3 or TRBV12-4 and TRBJ2-7; the D gene is possibly TRBD1 (7 bases). Deletions cut 5 bases from V and 5 bases from J, with 13 bases between. The CDR3 contains 13 residues. The CDR3 DNA follows: TGTGCCAGCAGTCCACAGGGGACTCACGAGCAGTACTTC. Translated: CASSPQGTHEQYF.

This clonotype was seen only a few times. The chain carries TRBV29-1 and TRBJ1-4, with TRBD1 identical over 8 bases. This CDR3 has 15 residues. In germline, CDR1 is SQVTM, CDR2 ANQGSEA. The ends lost 7 bases at V and 3 bases at J; junction bases unmatched: 10. CDR3 sequence: CSALKAGQANEKLFF. DNA for the CDR3: TGCAGCGCCCTTAAGGCGGGACAGGCTAATGAAAAACTGTTTTTT.

This clonotype was observed a handful of times. CDR3: CSARDGGMNTEAFF. In DNA, the CDR3 is TGCAGTGCTAGAGATGGGGGCATGAACACTGAAGCTTTCTTT. This chain joins TRBV20-1 and TRBJ1-1; D is possibly TRBD1 (6 bases). CDR1 is DFQATT and CDR2 is SNEGSKA in the germline V gene (reference sequence). V was pared by 0 bases and J by 0 bases, with 8 bases between. The CDR3 covers 14 residues.

The chain is built from TRBV5-1 and TRBJ2-7, with TRBD1 identical over 8 bases. With 4 bases clipped from V and 0 bases from J, the junction kept 9 bases outside the gene matches. Germline CDR1 is SGHRS and CDR2 is YFSETQ. This CDR3 contains 16 residues. The DNA for the CDR3 is TGCGCCAGCAGCCGAATTTCCGGGACAGGCTCCTACGAGCAGTACTTC. It yields the protein CASSRISGTGSYEQYF.

This clonotype was detected only a few times. The rearrangement joins TRBV27 to TRBJ1-3; a possible D gene is TRBD1 (6 bases). The CDR3 runs 14 residues. V dropped 6 bases and J dropped 4 bases, with 13 bases sitting between them. Germline V gene lookup returns CDR1 MNHEY and CDR2 SMNVEV (reference sequence). The CDR3, as DNA: TGTGCCAGCAGCCCCGGGGGCCTCGGAAACACCATATATTTT. This codes for CASSPGGLGNTIYF.

This clonotype was seen a few times. The V call is TRBV5-1, the J call TRBJ2-7; D perhaps matches TRBD1 (5 bases). CDR3 length: 14 amino acids. V lost 1 base to trimming and J lost 4 bases, with 12 bases between them. In germline, CDR1 is SGHRS, CDR2 YFSETQ. CDR3: CASSLWGGPYEQYF. The DNA for the CDR3 is TGCGCCAGCAGCTTGTGGGGCGGACCGTACGAGCAGTACTTC.

Ten or more counts support this clonotype. The rearrangement links TRBV12-3 or TRBV12-4 to TRBJ1-2; TRBD1 might be the D (6 bases). V lost 2 bases, J lost 2 bases, and 9 bases lay in between. There are 14 residues in the CDR3. CDR3 amino acids: CASSLRGGNYGYTF. DNA of the CDR3: TGTGCCAGCAGTTTAAGGGGGGGGAACTATGGCTACACCTTC.

The sample holds many counts of this clonotype. J is TRBJ2-6 and V is TRBV5-1, with D possibly being TRBD1 (6 bases). Between the trimmed V and J ends, which lost 5 bases and 1 base, there was a span of 10 bases. The CDR3 extends over 15 amino acids. Germline CDR1 SGHRS, CDR2 YFSETQ. The chain's CDR3 is CASSQTGSGANVLTF. The DNA for the CDR3 is TGCGCCAGCAGTCAAACAGGGTCTGGGGCCAACGTCCTGACTTTC. Combining the CDR3 with reference TRBV5-1 and TRBJ2-6 gives the whole variable domain KAGVTQTPRYLIKTRGQQVTLSCSPISGHRSVSWYQQTPGQGLQFLFEYFSETQRNKGNFPGRFSGRQFSNSRSEMNVSTLELGDSALYLCASSQTGSGANVLTFGAGSRLTVL.

This chain uses TRBV20-1 with TRBJ2-7, with D tentatively TRBD1 (5 bases). CDR1 DFQATT and CDR2 SNEGSKA come from the germline V gene (reference sequence). V was trimmed by 2 bases and J by 2 bases, leaving 10 bases between them. The CDR3 sequence is 13 residues long. The CDR3: CSARIGATYEQYF. CDR3 coding DNA: TGCAGTGCTAGAATTGGGGCTACCTACGAGCAGTACTTC.

This chain uses TRBV18 with TRBJ1-6, with D perhaps matching TRBD1 (6 bases). Trimming removed 2 bases from V and 8 bases from J, with 19 bases in between. The germline gives CDR1 KGHSH, CDR2 LQKENI. The CDR3 sequence is 17 residues long. The CDR3: CASSPIPIGQTYSPLHF. CDR3 coding DNA: TGTGCCAGCTCACCAATACCAATCGGACAGACCTATTCACCCCTCCACTTT. Based on the CDR3 plus reference TRBV18 and TRBJ1-6, the full variable domain is NAGVMQNPRHLVRRRGQEARLRCSPMKGHSHVYWYRQLPEEGLKFMVYLQKENIIDESGMPKERFSAEFPKEGPSILRIQQVVRGDSAAYFCASSPIPIGQTYSPLHFGNGTRLTVT.

This clonotype was detected a few times. The rearrangement uses TRBV15 and TRBJ2-7; no clear D gene. The V end lost 0 bases, the J end lost 6 bases, and 15 bases lay between the germline ends. This CDR3 contains 15 residues. Looked up from germline, CDR1 is LNHNV and CDR2 is YYDKDF (reference sequence). In DNA, the CDR3 is TGTGCCACCAGCAGAGATCTGACCCTCCGACGCGAGCAGTACTTC. It codes for CATSRDLTLRREQYF.

V and J are TRBV29-1 and TRBJ2-2; TRBD2 aligns across 9 bases. The germline CDR1 and CDR2 sequences are SQVTM and ANQGSEA. The V segment lost 7 bases and the J segment 0 bases; nucleotides outside the gene matches: 3. This CDR3 comprises 14 residues. Here the CDR3 reads CSGRTSANTGELFF. The CDR3 nucleotides read TGCAGCGGTAGGACTAGCGCGAACACCGGGGAGCTGTTTTTT.